This T cell receptor (beta chain) was sequenced during a study of early T cells in non-severe SARS-CoV-2 infection. Across the whole study: Chains from this unsorted whole-blood bulk RNA could not be paired.

The CDR3 is 15 amino acids. The germline CDR1 and CDR2 sequences are ENHRY and SYGVKD. Trimming took 3 bases from V and 1 from J, leaving 10 bases between them. Via MiXCR, TCRdb re-called the 5' RACE reads, giving one row per CDR3 protein. Of 65,000 to 95,000 distinct CDR3 sequences detected, 11% to 15% appear once; the ten largest clones hold about a tenth. The receptor comes from an adult who was a healthcare worker with PCR-confirmed SARS-CoV-2 infection or an uninfected control (not recorded which). Sequenced input: whole blood. The chain is built from TRBV10-3 and TRBJ1-5; D is ambiguous. CDR3 sequence (DNA): TGTGCCATCAGTGAAAAGGGAAGGAGCAATCAGCCCCAGCATTTT. This translates into CAISEKGRSNQPQHF.